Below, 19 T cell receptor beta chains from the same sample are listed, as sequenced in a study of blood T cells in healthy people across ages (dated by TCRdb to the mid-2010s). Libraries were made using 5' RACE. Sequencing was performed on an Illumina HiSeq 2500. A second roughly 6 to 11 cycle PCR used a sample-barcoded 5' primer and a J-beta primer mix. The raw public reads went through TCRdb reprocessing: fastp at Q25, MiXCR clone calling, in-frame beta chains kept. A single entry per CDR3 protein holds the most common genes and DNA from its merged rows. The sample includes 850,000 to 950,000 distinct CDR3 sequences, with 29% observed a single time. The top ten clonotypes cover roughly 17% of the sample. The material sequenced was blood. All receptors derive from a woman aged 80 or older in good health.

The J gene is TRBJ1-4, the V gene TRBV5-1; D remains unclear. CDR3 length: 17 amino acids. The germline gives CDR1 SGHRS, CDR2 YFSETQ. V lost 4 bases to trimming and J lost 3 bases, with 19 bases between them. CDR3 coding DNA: TGCGCCAGCAGCCGTGAAGGTAGTAGAAGGGCTAATGAAAAACTGTTTTTT. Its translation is CASSREGSRRANEKLFF.

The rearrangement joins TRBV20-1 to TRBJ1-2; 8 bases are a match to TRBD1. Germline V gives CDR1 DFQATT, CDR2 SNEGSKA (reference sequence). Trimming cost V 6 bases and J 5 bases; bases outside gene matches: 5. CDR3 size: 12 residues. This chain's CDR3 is CSAPDRVYGYTF. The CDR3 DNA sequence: TGCAGTGCCCCGGACAGGGTTTATGGCTACACCTTC.

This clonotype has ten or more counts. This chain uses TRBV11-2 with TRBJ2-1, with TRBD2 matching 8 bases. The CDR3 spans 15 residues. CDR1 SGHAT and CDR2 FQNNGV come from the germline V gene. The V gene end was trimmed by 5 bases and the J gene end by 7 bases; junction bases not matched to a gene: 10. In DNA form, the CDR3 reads TGTGCCAGCAGCCCCCTCCGGGGGGGGGTTAATGAGCAGTTCTTC. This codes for CASSPLRGGVNEQFF.

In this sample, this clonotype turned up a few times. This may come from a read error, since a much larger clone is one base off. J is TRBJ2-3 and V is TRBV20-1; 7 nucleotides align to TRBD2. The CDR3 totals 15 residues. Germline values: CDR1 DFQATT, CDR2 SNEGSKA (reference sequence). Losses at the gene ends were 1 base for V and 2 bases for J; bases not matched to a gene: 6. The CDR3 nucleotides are TGCAGTGCTAGAGCGGGGGACTACTTCACAGATACGCAGTATTTT. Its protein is CSARAGDYFTDTQYF.

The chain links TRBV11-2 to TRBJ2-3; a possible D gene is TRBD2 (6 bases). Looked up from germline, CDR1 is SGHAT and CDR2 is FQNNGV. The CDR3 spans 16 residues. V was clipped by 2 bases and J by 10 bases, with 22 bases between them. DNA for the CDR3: TGTGCCAGCAGCTTAAAGCGGGTGCCGTTGGCGCAGCCGCAGTATTTT. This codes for CASSLKRVPLAQPQYF.

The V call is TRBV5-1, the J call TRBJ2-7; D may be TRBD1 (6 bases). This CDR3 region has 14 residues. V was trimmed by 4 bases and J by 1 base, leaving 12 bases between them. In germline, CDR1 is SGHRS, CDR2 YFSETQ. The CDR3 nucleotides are TGCGCCAGCAGCCAGAACAGGGTTTCCTACGAGCAGTACTTC. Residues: CASSQNRVSYEQYF. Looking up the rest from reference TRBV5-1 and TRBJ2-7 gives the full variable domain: KAGVTQTPRYLIKTRGQQVTLSCSPISGHRSVSWYQQTPGQGLQFLFEYFSETQRNKGNFPGRFSGRQFSNSRSEMNVSTLELGDSALYLCASSQNRVSYEQYFGPGTRLTVT.

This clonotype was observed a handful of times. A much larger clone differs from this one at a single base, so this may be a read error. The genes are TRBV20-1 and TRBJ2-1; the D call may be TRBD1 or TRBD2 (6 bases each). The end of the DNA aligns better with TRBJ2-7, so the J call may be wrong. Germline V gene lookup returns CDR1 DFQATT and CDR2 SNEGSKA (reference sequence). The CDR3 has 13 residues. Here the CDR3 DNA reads TGCAGTGTGTGGGGGGCCTCCTACAATGAGCAGTACTTC. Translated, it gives CSVWGASYNEQYF.

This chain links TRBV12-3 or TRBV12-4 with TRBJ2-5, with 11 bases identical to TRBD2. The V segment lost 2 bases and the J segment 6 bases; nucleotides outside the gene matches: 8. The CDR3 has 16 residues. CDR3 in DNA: TGTGCCAGCAGTTTATGGTCGACTAGCGGGGATAAGACCCAGTACTTC. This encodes CASSLWSTSGDKTQYF.

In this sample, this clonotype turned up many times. The CDR3 DNA reads TGTGCCAGCAGTCCTAAGCGTAACATGTACACAGATACGCAGTATTTT. Amino acid sequence: CASSPKRNMYTDTQYF. J is TRBJ2-3 and V is TRBV27; D unclear. In germline, CDR1 is MNHEY, CDR2 SMNVEV (reference sequence). Trimming took 5 bases from V and 2 from J, leaving 17 bases between them. CDR3 length equals 16 residues.

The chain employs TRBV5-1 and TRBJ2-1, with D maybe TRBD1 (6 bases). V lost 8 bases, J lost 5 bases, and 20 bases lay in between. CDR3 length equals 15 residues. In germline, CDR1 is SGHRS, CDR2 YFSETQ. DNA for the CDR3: TGCGCCAGTAGCCGGACAGAAAACGGTGACAATGAGCAGTTCTTC. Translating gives CASSRTENGDNEQFF.

In nucleotides, the CDR3 is TGTGCCAGTCATTCGGCTACTTTGACAGGGGGCAATGGCTACACCTTC. It yields the protein CASHSATLTGGNGYTF. This chain uses TRBV19 with TRBJ1-2; 10 bases match TRBD1. CDR3 length equals 16 residues. CDR1 is LNHDA, CDR2 SQIVND, per germline (reference sequence). J lost 6 bases, V lost 8 bases, and 15 bases had no gene match.

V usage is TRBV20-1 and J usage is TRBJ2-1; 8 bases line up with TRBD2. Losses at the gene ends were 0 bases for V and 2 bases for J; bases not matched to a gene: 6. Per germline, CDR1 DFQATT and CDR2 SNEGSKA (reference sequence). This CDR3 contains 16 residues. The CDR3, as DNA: TGCAGTGCTAGAGATCCCACTAGCGGTACCTACAATGAGCAGTTCTTC. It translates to CSARDPTSGTYNEQFF.

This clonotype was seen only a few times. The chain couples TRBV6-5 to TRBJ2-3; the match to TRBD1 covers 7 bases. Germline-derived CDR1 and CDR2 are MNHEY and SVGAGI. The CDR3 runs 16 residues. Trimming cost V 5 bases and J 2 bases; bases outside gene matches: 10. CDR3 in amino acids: CASSRTGAGVTDTQYF. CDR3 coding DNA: TGTGCCAGCAGTAGAACAGGGGCTGGGGTCACAGATACGCAGTATTTT.

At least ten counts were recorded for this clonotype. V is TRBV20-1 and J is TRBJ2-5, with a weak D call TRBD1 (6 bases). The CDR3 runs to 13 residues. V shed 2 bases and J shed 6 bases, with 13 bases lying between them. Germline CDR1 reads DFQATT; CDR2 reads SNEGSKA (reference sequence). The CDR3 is CSARQGRMKTQYF. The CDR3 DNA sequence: TGCAGTGCTAGACAGGGGAGAATGAAGACCCAGTACTTC.

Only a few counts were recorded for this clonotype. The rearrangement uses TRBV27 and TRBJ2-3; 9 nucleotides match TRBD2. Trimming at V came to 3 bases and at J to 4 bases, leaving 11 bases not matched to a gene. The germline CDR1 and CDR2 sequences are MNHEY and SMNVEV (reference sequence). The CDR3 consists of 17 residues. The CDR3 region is CASSFPPLAGGPDTQYF. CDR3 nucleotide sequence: TGTGCCAGCAGTTTTCCCCCTCTGGCGGGGGGGCCAGATACGCAGTATTTT.

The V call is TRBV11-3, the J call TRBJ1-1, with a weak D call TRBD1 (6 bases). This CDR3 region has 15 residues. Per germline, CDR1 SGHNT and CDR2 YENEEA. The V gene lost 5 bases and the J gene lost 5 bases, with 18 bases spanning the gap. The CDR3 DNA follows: TGTGCCAGCAGCCCCTTTGGGGGGGCAGCGACTGAAGCTTTCTTT. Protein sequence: CASSPFGGAATEAFF. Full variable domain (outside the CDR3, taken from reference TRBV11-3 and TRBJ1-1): EAGVVQSPRYKIIEKKQPVAFWCNPISGHNTLYWYLQNLGQGPELLIRYENEEAVDDSQLPKDRFSAERLKGVDSTLKIQPAELGDSAVYLCASSPFGGAATEAFFGQGTRLTVV.

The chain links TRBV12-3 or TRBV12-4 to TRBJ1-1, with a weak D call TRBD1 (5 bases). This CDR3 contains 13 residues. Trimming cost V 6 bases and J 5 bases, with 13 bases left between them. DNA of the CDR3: TGTGCCAGCAGGGGGACGGCTAGGACTGAAGCTTTCTTT. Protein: CASRGTARTEAFF.

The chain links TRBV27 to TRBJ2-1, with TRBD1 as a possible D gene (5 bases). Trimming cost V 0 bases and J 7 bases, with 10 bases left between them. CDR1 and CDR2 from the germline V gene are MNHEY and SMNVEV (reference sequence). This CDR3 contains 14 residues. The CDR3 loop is CASSLSGSGNEQFF. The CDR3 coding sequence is TGTGCCAGCAGTTTATCCGGTTCAGGGAATGAGCAGTTCTTC.

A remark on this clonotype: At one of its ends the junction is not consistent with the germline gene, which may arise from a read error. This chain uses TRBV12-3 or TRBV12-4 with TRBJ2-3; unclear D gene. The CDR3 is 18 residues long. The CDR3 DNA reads TGTGCCTGCAGTTTAGGTTTTGGGGTGGGTTTAAGAACAGATACGCAGTATTTC. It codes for CACSLGFGVGLRTDTQYF.